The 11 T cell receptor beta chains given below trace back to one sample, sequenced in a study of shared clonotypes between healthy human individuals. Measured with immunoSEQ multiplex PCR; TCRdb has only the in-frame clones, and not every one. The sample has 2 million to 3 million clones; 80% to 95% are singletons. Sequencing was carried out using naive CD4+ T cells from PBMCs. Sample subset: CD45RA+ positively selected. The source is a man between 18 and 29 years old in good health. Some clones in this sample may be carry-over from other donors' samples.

CDR3 bases: TGTGCCAGCAGCCCGGGGCGGAGAAACACCATATATTTT. Encoded protein: CASSPGRRNTIYF. The chain carries TRBV7-9 and TRBJ1-3; maybe TRBD1 (5 bases). V lost 5 bases, J lost 5 bases, and 10 bases lay in between. CDR1 SEHNR and CDR2 FQNEAQ come from the germline V gene (reference sequence). There are 13 residues in the CDR3.

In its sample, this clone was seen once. The CDR3 is CASSYSLAGGDTQYF. CDR3 nucleotides: TGTGCCAGCAGTTACTCGCTAGCGGGAGGAGATACGCAGTATTTT. J is TRBJ2-3 and V is TRBV6-6, with 11 bases fitting TRBD2. The CDR3 length is 15 residues. Germline loops: CDR1 MNHNY, CDR2 SVGAGI (reference sequence). V shed 0 bases, J shed 5 bases, and the junction held 1 base outside the gene matches.

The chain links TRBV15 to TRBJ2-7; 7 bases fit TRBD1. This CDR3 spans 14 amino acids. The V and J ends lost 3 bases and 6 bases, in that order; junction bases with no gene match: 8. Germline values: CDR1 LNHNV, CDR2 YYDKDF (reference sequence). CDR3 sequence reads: CATSRRQGMGEQYF. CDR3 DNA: TGTGCCACCAGCAGGAGACAGGGAATGGGCGAGCAGTACTTC.

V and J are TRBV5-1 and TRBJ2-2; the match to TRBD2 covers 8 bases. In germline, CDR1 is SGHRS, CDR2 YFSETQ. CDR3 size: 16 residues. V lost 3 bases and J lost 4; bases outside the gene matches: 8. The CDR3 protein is CASSSDAGRGTGELFF. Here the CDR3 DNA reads TGCGCCAGCAGCTCGGACGCCGGGAGGGGCACCGGGGAGCTGTTTTTT.

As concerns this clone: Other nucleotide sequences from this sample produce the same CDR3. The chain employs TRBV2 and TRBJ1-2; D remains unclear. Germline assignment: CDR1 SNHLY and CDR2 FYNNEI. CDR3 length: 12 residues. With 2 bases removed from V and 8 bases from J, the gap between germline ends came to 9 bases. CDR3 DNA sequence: TGTGCCAGCAGTGAACCCGGGTACGGCTACACCTTC. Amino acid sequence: CASSEPGYGYTF.

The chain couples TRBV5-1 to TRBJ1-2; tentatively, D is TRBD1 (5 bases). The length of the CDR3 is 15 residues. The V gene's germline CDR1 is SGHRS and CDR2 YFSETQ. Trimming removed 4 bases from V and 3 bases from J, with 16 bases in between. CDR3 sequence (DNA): TGCGCCAGCAGCCTTTCTTATGGGGGGGACTATGGCTACACCTTC. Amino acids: CASSLSYGGDYGYTF. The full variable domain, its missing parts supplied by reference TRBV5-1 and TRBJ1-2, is KAGVTQTPRYLIKTRGQQVTLSCSPISGHRSVSWYQQTPGQGLQFLFEYFSETQRNKGNFPGRFSGRQFSNSRSEMNVSTLELGDSALYLCASSLSYGGDYGYTFGSGTRLTVV.

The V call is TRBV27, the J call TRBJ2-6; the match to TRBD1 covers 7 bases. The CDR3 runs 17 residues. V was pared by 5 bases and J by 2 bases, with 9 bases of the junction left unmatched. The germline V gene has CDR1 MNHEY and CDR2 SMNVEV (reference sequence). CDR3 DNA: TGTGCCAGCAGTCCGGGACAGCTAAGAACTGGGGCCAACGTCCTGACTTTC. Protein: CASSPGQLRTGANVLTF. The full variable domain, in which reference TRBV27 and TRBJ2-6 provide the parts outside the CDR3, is EAQVTQNPRYLITVTGKKLTVTCSQNMNHEYMSWYRQDPGLGLRQIYYSMNVEVTDKGDVPEGYKVSRKEKRNFPLILESPSPNQTSLYFCASSPGQLRTGANVLTFGAGSRLTVL.

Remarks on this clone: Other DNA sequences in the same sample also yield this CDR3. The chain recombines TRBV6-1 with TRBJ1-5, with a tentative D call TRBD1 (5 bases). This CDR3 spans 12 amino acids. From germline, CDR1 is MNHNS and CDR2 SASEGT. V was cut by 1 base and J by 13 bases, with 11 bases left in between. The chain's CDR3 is CASSEVGRAQHF. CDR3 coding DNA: TGTGCCAGCAGTGAAGTGGGCAGGGCTCAGCATTTT.

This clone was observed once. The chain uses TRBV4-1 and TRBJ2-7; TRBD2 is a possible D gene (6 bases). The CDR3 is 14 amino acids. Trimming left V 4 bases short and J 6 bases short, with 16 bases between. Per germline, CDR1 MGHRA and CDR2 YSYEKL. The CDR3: CASSLLPGEREQYF. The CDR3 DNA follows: TGCGCCAGCAGCCTGCTTCCGGGGGAGCGCGAGCAGTACTTC.

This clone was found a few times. The DNA for the CDR3 is TGTGCCAGCAGCGAACAATGGAACACTGAAGCTTTCTTT. It codes for CASSEQWNTEAFF. The V call is TRBV7-3, the J call TRBJ1-1; D remains ambiguous. The CDR3 extends over 13 amino acids. Per germline, CDR1 SGHTA and CDR2 FQGTGA. Trimming cost V 5 bases and J 1 base, with 8 bases left between them.

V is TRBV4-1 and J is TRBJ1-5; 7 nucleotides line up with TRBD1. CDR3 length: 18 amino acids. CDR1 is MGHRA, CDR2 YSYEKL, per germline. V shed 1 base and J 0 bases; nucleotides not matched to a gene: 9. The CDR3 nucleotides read TGCGCCAGCAGCCAAGGATTGACAGGGCCGGCTAGCAATCAGCCCCAGCATTTT. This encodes CASSQGLTGPASNQPQHF.